The 23 T cell receptor beta chains given below trace back to one sample, sequenced in a study of immune heterogeneity within non-small cell lung tumors. It was a multiplex PCR that amplified TCR beta CDR3, with 32 V and 13 J primers. TCRdb processed the multiplex PCR reads anew with MiXCR; each CDR3 protein has one entry. The sample includes roughly 2,600 distinct CDR3 sequences, 51% of them seen just once. Samples each supplied 600 ng of bulk tumor genomic DNA as template. Taken during surgery, several biopsies per primary tumor were spaced as far apart as possible within the tumor mass. Newly diagnosed with untreated non-small cell lung cancer, the patients underwent curative surgery. The sample consisted of lung tumor tissue. Receptor source: a middle-aged man with non-small cell lung cancer.

This clonotype was recorded a few times. The CDR3 is CASSEVGSYNEQFF. DNA of the CDR3: TGTGCCAGCAGTGAGGTGGGATCCTACAATGAGCAGTTCTTC. The chain joins TRBV27 to TRBJ2-1; unclear D gene. CDR3 length equals 14 residues. V lost 5 bases and J 1 base, leaving 9 bases between the germline ends. Germline V CDR1 and CDR2: MNHEY, SMNVEV (reference sequence).

Notes on this clonotype: This could be a read error, since a much larger clone is one nucleotide away. The chain links TRBV30 to TRBJ2-1; D gene ambiguous. Germline CDR1 GTSNPN, CDR2 SVGIG (reference sequence). This CDR3 region has 12 residues. The CDR3 DNA reads TGTGGGCTGGGCCCAGTTGGGGTTCAGCAGTTCTTC. It yields the protein CGLGPVGVQQFF.

There are a few counts of this clonotype. V gene TRBV7-8 combines with J gene TRBJ1-1, with 9 bases identical to TRBD1. This CDR3 has 14 amino acids. The V and J ends lost 5 bases and 5 bases, in that order; junction bases with no gene match: 6. The germline V gene encodes CDR1 SGHVS and CDR2 FQNEAQ. In DNA, the CDR3 is TGTGCCAGCAGCAAAACAGGGGGCGTGACTGAAGCTTTCTTT. It codes for CASSKTGGVTEAFF.

The chain uses TRBV11-2 and TRBJ2-2; D remains unclear. Looked up from germline, CDR1 is SGHAT and CDR2 is FQNNGV. With 5 bases removed from V and 7 bases from J, the gap between germline ends came to 11 bases. There are 13 residues in the CDR3. CDR3 in amino acids: CASSPSSVGELFF. Here the CDR3 DNA reads TGTGCCAGCAGCCCAAGTTCTGTCGGGGAGCTGTTTTTT.

The J gene is TRBJ2-3, the V gene TRBV6-5, with D possibly being TRBD1 or TRBD2 (5 bases each). The CDR3 totals 17 residues. Germline CDR1 and CDR2: MNHEY and SVGAGI. The V and J ends lost 3 bases and 4 bases respectively, with 20 bases between them. CDR3 DNA: TGTGCCAGCAGTTATCAAGGGGACCCGCATCAGGCAGATACGCAGTATTTT. This translates into CASSYQGDPHQADTQYF.

This clonotype was observed a few times. The chain joins TRBV16 to TRBJ2-5; 7 bases are a match to TRBD1. CDR1 is KGHSY, CDR2 FQNENV, per germline. Losses at the gene ends were 2 bases for V and 0 bases for J; bases not matched to a gene: 3. CDR3 size: 15 residues. The CDR3 protein is CASSQGDSHQETQYF. The CDR3 DNA reads TGTGCCAGCAGCCAAGGGGACAGCCACCAAGAGACCCAGTACTTC.

This clonotype was detected a few times. The chain has TRBV6-2 or TRBV6-3 and TRBJ1-6; 8 bases agree with TRBD1. Germline V gives CDR1 MNHEY, CDR2 SVGEGT. The CDR3 loop spans 14 amino acids. V shed 8 bases, J shed 8 bases, and the junction held 8 bases outside the gene matches. The CDR3, as DNA: TGTGCCAGCTCTTCAGGGGGCGCGCATTCACCCCTCCACTTT. This codes for CASSSGGAHSPLHF.

This clonotype is termed medium-sized. The J gene is TRBJ1-1, the V gene TRBV7-9; 10 bases are shared with TRBD1. CDR1 is SEHNR and CDR2 is FQNEAQ in the germline V gene (reference sequence). V gave up 1 base and J gave up 1 base; unmatched junction bases: 0. This CDR3 is built from 15 residues. CDR3 sequence reads: CASSLGTGGNTEAFF. CDR3 DNA sequence: TGTGCCAGCAGCTTAGGGACAGGGGGGAACACTGAAGCTTTCTTT.

This sequence joins TRBV12-3 or TRBV12-4 and TRBJ2-7; no clear D. V dropped 1 base and J dropped 2 bases, with 6 bases sitting between them. The length of the CDR3 is 13 residues. CDR3 in DNA: TGTGCCAGCAGTTTAGGGTCGACCTACGAGCAGTACTTC. Translated, it gives CASSLGSTYEQYF.

V and J are TRBV6-2 or TRBV6-3 and TRBJ1-6, with D possibly TRBD1 on 5 matching bases. V lost 4 bases, J lost 5 bases, and 12 bases lay in between. Germline assignment: CDR1 MNHEY and CDR2 SVGEGT. CDR3 length equals 15 residues. CDR3 sequence (DNA): TGTGCCAGCAGTTGGAGGGGAATAGATAATTCACCCCTCCACTTT. Protein sequence: CASSWRGIDNSPLHF.

The CDR3 sequence is CATSRDRSSGTGNGYTF. CDR3 DNA sequence: TGTGCCACCAGCAGAGATCGGTCATCCGGGACAGGAAATGGCTACACCTTC. The V and J genes are TRBV15 and TRBJ1-2; 8 bases map to TRBD1. With V trimmed by 0 bases and J by 6 bases, 12 bases remained unmatched. The CDR3 runs 17 residues. Germline loops: CDR1 LNHNV, CDR2 YYDKDF (reference sequence).

This rearrangement joins TRBV28 to TRBJ1-2; 7 bases line up with TRBD1. The CDR3 is 17 amino acids. Germline CDR1 is MDHEN and CDR2 is SYDVKM. With 4 bases clipped from V and 8 bases from J, the junction kept 19 bases outside the gene matches. The CDR3 DNA is TGTGCCAGCAGTTCCCCAGAGGGCGGACAGGCAATGGGGGGCTACACCTTC. Amino acid sequence: CASSSPEGGQAMGGYTF.

The chain is built from TRBV9 and TRBJ2-1; D is perhaps TRBD2 (7 bases). CDR1 and CDR2 (germline): SGDLS, YYNGEE. Trimming removed 3 bases at V and 8 bases at J, with 18 bases between. This CDR3 contains 15 residues. CDR3 amino acids: CASSAGPGGQYEQFF. As DNA, the CDR3 is TGTGCCAGCAGCGCCGGGCCCGGGGGGCAATATGAGCAGTTCTTC. Full variable domain (outside the CDR3, taken from reference TRBV9 and TRBJ2-1): DSGVTQTPKHLITATGQRVTLRCSPRSGDLSVYWYQQSLDQGLQFLIQYYNGEERAKGNILERFSAQQFPDLHSELNLSSLELGDSALYFCASSAGPGGQYEQFFGPGTRLTVL.

The rearrangement links TRBV11-2 to TRBJ2-7, with 11 bases matching TRBD2. V lost 3 bases, J lost 3 bases, and 4 bases stayed unmatched. The CDR3 contains 15 residues. CDR1 and CDR2 from the germline V gene are SGHAT and FQNNGV. The CDR3 reads CASSLYTSGSYEQYF. DNA of the CDR3: TGTGCCAGCAGCTTGTACACTAGCGGGAGCTACGAGCAGTACTTC.

The rearrangement links TRBV6-2 or TRBV6-3 to TRBJ1-2, with D unresolved. The CDR3 spans 12 residues. Germline-derived CDR1 and CDR2 are MNHEY and SVGEGT. With 8 bases removed from V and 3 bases from J, the gap between germline ends came to 10 bases. As DNA, the CDR3 is TGTGCCAGCGGTGGCAGCCACTATGGCTACACCTTC. This encodes CASGGSHYGYTF.

The chain combines TRBV15 with TRBJ2-1; 8 bases are shared with TRBD2. CDR3 length equals 15 residues. After removal of 0 bases from V and 7 bases from J, the junction contained 5 bases not matched to a gene. Germline V gives CDR1 LNHNV, CDR2 YYDKDF (reference sequence). DNA for the CDR3: TGTGCCACCAGCAGAGAAGTCAGCGGGAGAAATGAGCAGTTCTTC. Its translation: CATSREVSGRNEQFF.

This chain joins TRBV28 and TRBJ1-1; 7 nucleotides agree with TRBD1. Germline loops: CDR1 MDHEN, CDR2 SYDVKM. V lost 2 bases and J lost 4; bases outside the gene matches: 1. The CDR3 is 13 residues long. The DNA of the CDR3 is TGTGCCAGCAGTTTAGGACAGGCCACTGAAGCTTTCTTT. It specifies CASSLGQATEAFF.

The rearrangement uses TRBV12-3 or TRBV12-4 and TRBJ1-2; D not resolved. The V and J ends lost 5 bases and 8 bases respectively, with 15 bases between them. This CDR3 has 13 amino acids. The CDR3 nucleotides are TGTGCCAGCAGTATTGGCACGAGTCGGGGCTACACCTTC. It codes for CASSIGTSRGYTF.

As regards this clonotype: This could be a read error, since a much larger clone is one nucleotide away. V and J are TRBV12-3 or TRBV12-4 and TRBJ1-5; weak D call: TRBD1 (6 bases). Trimming stripped 7 bases from V and 9 bases from J, with 16 bases between. This CDR3 has 13 amino acids. The CDR3 bases are TGTGCCAGCACCCCTGGGAGGGGGTGGCCCCAGCATTTT. The encoded protein is CASTPGRGWPQHF.

The chain links TRBV30 to TRBJ2-7; TRBD1 matches at 9 bases. The CDR3 runs 14 residues. The germline V gene encodes CDR1 GTSNPN and CDR2 SVGIG (reference sequence). V was clipped by 4 bases and J by 5 bases; unmatched bases: 9. The CDR3 DNA sequence: TGTGCCTGGACCTTGGGACAGGGCAACGACGAGCAGTACTTC. Translating it yields CAWTLGQGNDEQYF.

This chain uses TRBV28 with TRBJ1-1; D remains unclear. The V gene's germline CDR1 is MDHEN and CDR2 SYDVKM. V was trimmed by 4 bases and J by 2 bases, leaving 11 bases between them. The CDR3 runs 14 residues. The CDR3 loop is CASSSPPQNTEAFF. CDR3 nucleotides: TGTGCCAGCAGTTCGCCCCCCCAAAACACTGAAGCTTTCTTT. The full variable domain, rest sourced from reference TRBV28 and TRBJ1-1, is DVKVTQSSRYLVKRTGEKVFLECVQDMDHENMFWYRQDPGLGLRLIYFSYDVKMKEKGDIPEGYSVSREKKERFSLILESASTNQTSMYLCASSSPPQNTEAFFGQGTRLTVV.

This clonotype has more than one count but fewer than ten. The chain couples TRBV27 to TRBJ2-7; 7 nucleotides agree with TRBD2. V lost 6 bases to trimming and J lost 4 bases; unmatched junction nucleotides: 15. The germline V gene encodes CDR1 MNHEY and CDR2 SMNVEV (reference sequence). The CDR3 is made up of 16 amino acids. The DNA for the CDR3 is TGTGCCAGCAGCCCAGGGCCCGGCGGGAGTCCATACGAGCAGTACTTC. It specifies CASSPGPGGSPYEQYF.

By share, this clonotype counts as large. The chain recombines TRBV6-4 with TRBJ1-4; 7 bases are shared with TRBD1. Germline-derived CDR1 and CDR2 are MRHNA and SNTAGT. Trimming removed 6 bases from V and 5 bases from J; junction bases left unmatched: 6. The CDR3 loop spans 14 amino acids. In nucleotides, the CDR3 is TGTGCCAGCAGGAAGGGACAGCTCAATGAAAAACTGTTTTTT. Residues: CASRKGQLNEKLFF.